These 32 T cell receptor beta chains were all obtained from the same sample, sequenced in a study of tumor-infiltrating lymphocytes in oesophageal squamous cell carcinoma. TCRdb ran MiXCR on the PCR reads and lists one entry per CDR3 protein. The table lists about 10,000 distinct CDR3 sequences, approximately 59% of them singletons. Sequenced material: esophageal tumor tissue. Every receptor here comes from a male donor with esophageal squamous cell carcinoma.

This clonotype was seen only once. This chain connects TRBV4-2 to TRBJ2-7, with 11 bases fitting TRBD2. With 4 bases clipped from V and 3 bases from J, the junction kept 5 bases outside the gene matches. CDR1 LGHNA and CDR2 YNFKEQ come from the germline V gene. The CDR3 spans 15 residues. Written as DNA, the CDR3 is TGTGCCAGCAGCCGCCAACTAGCGGGGGTCTACGAGCAGTACTTC. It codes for CASSRQLAGVYEQYF.

CDR3 residues: CASSSGETQYF. CDR3 coding DNA: TGTGCCAGCAGCTCTGGGGAGACCCAGTACTTC. This chain joins TRBV7-6 and TRBJ2-7; no definite D call. The better agreement between TRBJ2-5 and the DNA end casts doubt on the J call. Germline CDR1 SGHVS, CDR2 FNYEAQ. The CDR3 totals 11 residues.

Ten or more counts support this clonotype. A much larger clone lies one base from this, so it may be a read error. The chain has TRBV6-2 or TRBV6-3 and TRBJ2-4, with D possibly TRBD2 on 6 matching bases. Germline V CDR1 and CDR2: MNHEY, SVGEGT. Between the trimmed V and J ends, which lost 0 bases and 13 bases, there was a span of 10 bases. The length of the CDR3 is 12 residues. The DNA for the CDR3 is TGTGCCAGCAGTTACTCAGCGGGTGAGCAGTACTTC. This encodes CASSYSAGEQYF.

The CDR3 bases are TGTGCCAGCAGCTTAGGGTGGGCATACGAGCAGTACTTC. Encoded protein: CASSLGWAYEQYF. The genes are TRBV7-2 and TRBJ2-3; no clear D gene. The J call could be wrong; TRBJ2-7 is a better fit for the DNA end. The germline V gene encodes CDR1 SGHTA and CDR2 FQGNSA. The CDR3 sequence is 13 residues long.

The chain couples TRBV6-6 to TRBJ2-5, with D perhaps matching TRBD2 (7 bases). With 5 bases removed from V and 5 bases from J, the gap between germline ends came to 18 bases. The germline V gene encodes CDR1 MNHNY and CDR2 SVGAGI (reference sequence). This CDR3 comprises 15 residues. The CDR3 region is CASSQGGGRRETQYF. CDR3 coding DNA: TGTGCCAGCAGTCAAGGGGGGGGGCGACGGGAGACCCAGTACTTC.

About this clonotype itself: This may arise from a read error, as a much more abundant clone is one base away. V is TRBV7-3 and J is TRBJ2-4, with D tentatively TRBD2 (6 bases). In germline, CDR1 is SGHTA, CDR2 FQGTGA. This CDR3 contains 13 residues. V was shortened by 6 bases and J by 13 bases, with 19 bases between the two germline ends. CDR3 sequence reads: CASSPGLANEQYF. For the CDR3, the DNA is TGTGCCAGCAGTCCGGGACTGGCAAATGAGCAGTACTTC.

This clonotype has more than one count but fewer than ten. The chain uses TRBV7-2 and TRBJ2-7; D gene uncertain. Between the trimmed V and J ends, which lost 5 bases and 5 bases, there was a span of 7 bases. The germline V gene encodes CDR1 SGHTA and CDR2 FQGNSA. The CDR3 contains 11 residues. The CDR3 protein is CASSPGNEQYF. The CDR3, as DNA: TGTGCCAGCAGCCCCGGCAACGAGCAGTACTTC.

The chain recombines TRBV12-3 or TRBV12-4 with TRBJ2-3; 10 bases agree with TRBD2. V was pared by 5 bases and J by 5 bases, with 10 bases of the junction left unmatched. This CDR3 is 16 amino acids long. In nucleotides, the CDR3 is TGTGCCAGCAGTCCCCTGCTAGCGGGAGTTGTAGATACGCAGTATTTT. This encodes CASSPLLAGVVDTQYF.

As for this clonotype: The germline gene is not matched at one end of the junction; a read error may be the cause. The CDR3 bases are TGTGCCATCAGTGGGGGGGCCCCCTCCAACAATGAGCAGTTCTTC. Translating gives CAISGGAPSNNEQFF. The chain couples TRBV10-3 to TRBJ2-3; D possibly matches TRBD1 or TRBD2 (6 bases each). The tail of the sequence fits TRBJ2-1 better, so the J call may be wrong. The CDR3 covers 15 residues. Germline values: CDR1 ENHRY, CDR2 SYGVKD.

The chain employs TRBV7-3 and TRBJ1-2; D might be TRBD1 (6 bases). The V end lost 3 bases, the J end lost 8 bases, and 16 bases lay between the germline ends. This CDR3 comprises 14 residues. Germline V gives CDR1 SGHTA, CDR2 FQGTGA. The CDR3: CASSLRQALKGYTF. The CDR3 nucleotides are TGTGCCAGCAGCTTGAGACAGGCTCTCAAGGGCTACACCTTC. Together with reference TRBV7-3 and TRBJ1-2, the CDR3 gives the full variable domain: GAGVSQTPSNKVTEKGKYVELRCDPISGHTALYWYRQSLGQGPEFLIYFQGTGAADDSGLPNDRFFAVRPEGSVSTLKIQRTERGDSAVYLCASSLRQALKGYTFGSGTRLTVV.

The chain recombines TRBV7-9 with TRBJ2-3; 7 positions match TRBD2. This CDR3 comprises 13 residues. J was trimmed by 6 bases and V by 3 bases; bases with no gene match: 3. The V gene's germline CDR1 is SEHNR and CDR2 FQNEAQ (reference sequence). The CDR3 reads CASSFLGGDTQYF. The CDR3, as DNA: TGTGCCAGCAGCTTTTTGGGAGGGGATACGCAGTATTTT. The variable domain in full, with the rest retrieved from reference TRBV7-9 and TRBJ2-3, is DTGVSQNPRHKITKRGQNVTFRCDPISEHNRLYWYRQTLGQGPEFLTYFQNEAQLEKSRLLSDRFSAERPKGSFSTLEIQRTEQGDSAMYLCASSFLGGDTQYFGPGTRLTVL.

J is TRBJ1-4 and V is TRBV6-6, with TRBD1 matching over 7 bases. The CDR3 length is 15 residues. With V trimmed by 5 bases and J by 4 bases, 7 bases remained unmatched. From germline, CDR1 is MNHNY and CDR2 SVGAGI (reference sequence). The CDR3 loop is CASSTGTAINEKLFF. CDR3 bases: TGTGCCAGCAGTACAGGGACAGCCATTAATGAAAAACTGTTTTTT.

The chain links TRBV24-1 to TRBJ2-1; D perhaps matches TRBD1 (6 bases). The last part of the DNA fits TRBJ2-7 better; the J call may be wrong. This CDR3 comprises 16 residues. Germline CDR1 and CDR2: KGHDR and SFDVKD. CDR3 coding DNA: TGTGCCACCAGTGGCGGCAAGCCGGGACAAGACTACGAGCAGTACTTC. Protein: CATSGGKPGQDYEQYF.

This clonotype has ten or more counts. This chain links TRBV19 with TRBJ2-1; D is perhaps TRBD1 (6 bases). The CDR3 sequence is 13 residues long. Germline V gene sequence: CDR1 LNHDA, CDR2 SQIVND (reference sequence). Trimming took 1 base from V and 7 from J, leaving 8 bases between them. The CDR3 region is CASSIARGNEQFF. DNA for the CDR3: TGTGCCAGTAGTATAGCCAGGGGTAATGAGCAGTTCTTC.

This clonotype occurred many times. Here the CDR3 DNA reads TGTGCCAGCAGCCAAGTTCGGGCGAATGAGCAGTTCTTC. This codes for CASSQVRANEQFF. This sequence joins TRBV3-1 and TRBJ2-1; D gene unclear. Trimming cost V 1 base and J 7 bases, with 8 bases left between them. Germline CDR1 reads LGHDT; CDR2 reads YNNKEL (reference sequence). This CDR3 has 13 residues.

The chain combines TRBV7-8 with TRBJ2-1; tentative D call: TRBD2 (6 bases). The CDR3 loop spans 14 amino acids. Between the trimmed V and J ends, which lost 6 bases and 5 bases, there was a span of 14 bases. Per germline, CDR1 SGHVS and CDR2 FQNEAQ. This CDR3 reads CASRLTGADNEQFF. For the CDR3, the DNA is TGTGCCAGCAGACTTACGGGAGCGGACAATGAGCAGTTCTTC.

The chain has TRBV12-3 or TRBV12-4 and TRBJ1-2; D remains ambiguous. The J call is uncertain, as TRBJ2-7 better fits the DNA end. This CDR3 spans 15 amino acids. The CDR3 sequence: CASSLRSHPLYEQYF. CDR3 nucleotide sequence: TGTGCCAGCAGCCTCCGCTCCCACCCGTTGTACGAGCAGTACTTC.

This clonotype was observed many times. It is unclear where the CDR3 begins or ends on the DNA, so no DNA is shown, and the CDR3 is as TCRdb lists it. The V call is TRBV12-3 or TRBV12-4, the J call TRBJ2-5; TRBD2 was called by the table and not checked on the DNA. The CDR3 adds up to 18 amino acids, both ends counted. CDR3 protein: CASSLALVAGGITGELYF.

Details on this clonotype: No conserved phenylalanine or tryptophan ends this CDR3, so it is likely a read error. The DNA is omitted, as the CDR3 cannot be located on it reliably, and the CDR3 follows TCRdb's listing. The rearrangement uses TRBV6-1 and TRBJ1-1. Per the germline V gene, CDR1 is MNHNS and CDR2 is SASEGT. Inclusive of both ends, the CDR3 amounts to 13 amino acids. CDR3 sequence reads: CASSSTDTQYFGQ.

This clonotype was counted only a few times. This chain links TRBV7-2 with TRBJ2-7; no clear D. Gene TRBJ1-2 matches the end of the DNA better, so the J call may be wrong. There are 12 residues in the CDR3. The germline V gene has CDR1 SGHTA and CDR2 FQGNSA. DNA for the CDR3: TGTGCCAGCAGCTTAGGCAGTAATGGCTACACCTTC. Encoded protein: CASSLGSNGYTF.

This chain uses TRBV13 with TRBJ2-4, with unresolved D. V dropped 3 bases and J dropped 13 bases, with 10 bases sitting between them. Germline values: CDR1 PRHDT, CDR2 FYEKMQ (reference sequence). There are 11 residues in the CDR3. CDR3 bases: TGTGCCAGCAGCTTTTCAGGCAACCAGTACTTC. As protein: CASSFSGNQYF.

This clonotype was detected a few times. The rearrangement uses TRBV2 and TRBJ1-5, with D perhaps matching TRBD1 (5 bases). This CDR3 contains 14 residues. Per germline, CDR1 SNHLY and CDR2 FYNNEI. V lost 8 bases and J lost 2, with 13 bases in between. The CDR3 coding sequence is TGTGCCAGCGAGAGGGACCAGGGCAATCAGCCCCAGCATTTT. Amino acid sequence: CASERDQGNQPQHF.

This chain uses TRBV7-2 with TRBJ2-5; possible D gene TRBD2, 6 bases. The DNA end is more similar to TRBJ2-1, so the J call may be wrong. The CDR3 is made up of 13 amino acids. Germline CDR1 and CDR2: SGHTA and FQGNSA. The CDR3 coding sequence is TGTGCCAGCAGCTTATGGCGGGGCAATGAGCAGTTCTTC. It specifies CASSLWRGNEQFF.

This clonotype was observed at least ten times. This chain's CDR3 is CASSDASGGRPYEQYF. In DNA, the CDR3 is TGTGCCAGCAGTGATGCCAGCGGGGGCCGTCCATACGAGCAGTACTTC. The chain has TRBV6-1 and TRBJ2-7; TRBD2 matches 8 bases. V was clipped by 3 bases and J by 4 bases; unmatched bases: 11. Germline loops: CDR1 MNHNS, CDR2 SASEGT. The CDR3 runs 16 residues.

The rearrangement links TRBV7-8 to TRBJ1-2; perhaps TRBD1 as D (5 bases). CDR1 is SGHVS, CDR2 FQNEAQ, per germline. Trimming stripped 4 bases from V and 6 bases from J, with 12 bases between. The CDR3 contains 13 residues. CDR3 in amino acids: CASSSGSGDGYTF. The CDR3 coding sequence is TGTGCCAGCAGCTCCGGTTCGGGGGATGGCTACACCTTC.

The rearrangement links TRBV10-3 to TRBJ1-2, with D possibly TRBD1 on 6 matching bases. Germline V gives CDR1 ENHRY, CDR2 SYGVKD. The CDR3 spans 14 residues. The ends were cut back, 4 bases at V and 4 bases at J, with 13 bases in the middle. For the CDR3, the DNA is TGTGCCATCAGTGGGCTCCAGGGGTCCTATGGCTACACCTTC. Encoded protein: CAISGLQGSYGYTF.

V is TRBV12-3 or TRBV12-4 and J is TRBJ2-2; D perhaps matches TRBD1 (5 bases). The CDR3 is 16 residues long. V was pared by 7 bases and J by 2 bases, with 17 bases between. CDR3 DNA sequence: TGTGCCAGCATCTTCGGTTTAGACAGTAACACCGGGGAGCTGTTTTTT. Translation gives CASIFGLDSNTGELFF.

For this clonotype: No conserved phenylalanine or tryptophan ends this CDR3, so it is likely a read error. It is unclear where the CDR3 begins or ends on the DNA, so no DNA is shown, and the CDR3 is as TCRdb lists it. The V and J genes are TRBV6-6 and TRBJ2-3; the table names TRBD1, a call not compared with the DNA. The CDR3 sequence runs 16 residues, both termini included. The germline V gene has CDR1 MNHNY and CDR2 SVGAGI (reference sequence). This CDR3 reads CASSYLQGYYGYTFGS.

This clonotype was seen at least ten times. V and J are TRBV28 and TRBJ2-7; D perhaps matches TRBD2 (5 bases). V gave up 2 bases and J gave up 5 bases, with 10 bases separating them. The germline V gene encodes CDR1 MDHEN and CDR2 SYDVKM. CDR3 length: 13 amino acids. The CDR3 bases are TGTGCCAGCAGTTTACCGGGGAATAACGAGCAGTACTTC. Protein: CASSLPGNNEQYF.

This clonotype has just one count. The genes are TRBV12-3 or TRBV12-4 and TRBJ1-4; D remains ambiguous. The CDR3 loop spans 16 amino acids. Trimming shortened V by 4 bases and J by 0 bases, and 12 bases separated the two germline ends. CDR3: CASSSGLFTTNEKLFF. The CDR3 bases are TGTGCCAGCAGTTCTGGTCTATTTACAACTAATGAAAAACTGTTTTTT.

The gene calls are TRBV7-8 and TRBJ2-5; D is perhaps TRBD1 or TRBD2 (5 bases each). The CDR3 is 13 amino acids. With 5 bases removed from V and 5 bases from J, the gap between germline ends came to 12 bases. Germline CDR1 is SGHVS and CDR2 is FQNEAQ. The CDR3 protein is CASSRDQGETQYF. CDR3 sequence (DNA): TGTGCCAGCAGCCGGGACCAAGGGGAGACCCAGTACTTC.

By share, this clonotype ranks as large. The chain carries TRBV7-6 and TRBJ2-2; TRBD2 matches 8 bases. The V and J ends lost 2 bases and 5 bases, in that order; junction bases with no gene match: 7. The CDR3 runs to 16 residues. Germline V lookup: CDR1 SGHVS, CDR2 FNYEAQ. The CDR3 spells CASSLRAGGTTGELFF. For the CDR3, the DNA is TGTGCCAGCAGCTTAAGGGCGGGAGGAACGACCGGGGAGCTGTTTTTT. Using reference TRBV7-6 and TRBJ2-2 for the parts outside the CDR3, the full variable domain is GAGVSQSPRYKVTKRGQDVALRCDPISGHVSLYWYRQALGQGPEFLTYFNYEAQQDKSGLPNDRFSAERPEGSISTLTIQRTEQRDSAMYRCASSLRAGGTTGELFFGEGSRLTVL.